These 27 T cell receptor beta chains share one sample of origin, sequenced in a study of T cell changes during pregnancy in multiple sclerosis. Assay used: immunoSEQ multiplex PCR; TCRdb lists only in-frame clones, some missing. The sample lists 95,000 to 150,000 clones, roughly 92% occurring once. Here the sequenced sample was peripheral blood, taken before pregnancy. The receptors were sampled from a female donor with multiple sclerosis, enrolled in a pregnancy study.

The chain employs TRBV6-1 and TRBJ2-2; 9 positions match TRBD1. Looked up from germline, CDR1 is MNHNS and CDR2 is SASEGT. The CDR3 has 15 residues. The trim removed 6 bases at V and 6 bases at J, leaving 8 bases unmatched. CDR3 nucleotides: TGTGCCAGCAGCCCCGGGACAGGGATCTCCGGGGAGCTGTTTTTT. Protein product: CASSPGTGISGELFF.

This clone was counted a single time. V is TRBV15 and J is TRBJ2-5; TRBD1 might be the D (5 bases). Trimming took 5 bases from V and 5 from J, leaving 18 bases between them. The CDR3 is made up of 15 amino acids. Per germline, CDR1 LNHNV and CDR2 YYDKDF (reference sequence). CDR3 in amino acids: CATSFSQGGFETQYF. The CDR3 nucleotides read TGTGCCACCAGCTTTTCTCAGGGTGGGTTCGAGACCCAGTACTTC.

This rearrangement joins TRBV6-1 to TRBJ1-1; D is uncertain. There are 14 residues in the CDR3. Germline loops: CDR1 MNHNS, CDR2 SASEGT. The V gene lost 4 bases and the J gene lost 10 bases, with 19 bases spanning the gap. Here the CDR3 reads CASSVNPYRGSAFF. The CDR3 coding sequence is TGTGCCAGCAGTGTTAACCCCTACCGAGGGTCAGCTTTCTTT.

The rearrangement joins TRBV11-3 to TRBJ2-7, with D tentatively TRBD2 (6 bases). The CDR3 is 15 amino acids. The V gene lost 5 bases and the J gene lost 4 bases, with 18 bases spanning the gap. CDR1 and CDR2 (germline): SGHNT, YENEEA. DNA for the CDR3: TGTGCCAGCAGCCTAGCGTTTGGTACAACGTACGAGCAGTACTTC. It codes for CASSLAFGTTYEQYF.

As DNA, the CDR3 is TGTGCCAGCAGTTTTGTCTCGGACACCGGGGAGCTGTTTTTT. It codes for CASSFVSDTGELFF. J is TRBJ2-2 and V is TRBV28; unclear D gene. Germline lookup yields CDR1 MDHEN and CDR2 SYDVKM. The CDR3 is 14 amino acids. V was trimmed by 3 bases and J by 3 bases, leaving 8 bases between them.

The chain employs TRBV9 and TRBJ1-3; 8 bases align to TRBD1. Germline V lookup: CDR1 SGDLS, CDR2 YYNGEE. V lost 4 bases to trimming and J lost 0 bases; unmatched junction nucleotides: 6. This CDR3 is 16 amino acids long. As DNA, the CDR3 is TGTGCCAGCAGCCCGAGGACAGGGTACTCTGGAAACACCATATATTTT. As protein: CASSPRTGYSGNTIYF.

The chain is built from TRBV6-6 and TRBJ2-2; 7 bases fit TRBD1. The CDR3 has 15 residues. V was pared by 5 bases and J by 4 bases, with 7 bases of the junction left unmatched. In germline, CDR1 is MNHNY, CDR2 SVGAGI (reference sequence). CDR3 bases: TGTGCCAGCAGTCGAGACAGGGCGGGCACCGGGGAGCTGTTTTTT. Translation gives CASSRDRAGTGELFF.

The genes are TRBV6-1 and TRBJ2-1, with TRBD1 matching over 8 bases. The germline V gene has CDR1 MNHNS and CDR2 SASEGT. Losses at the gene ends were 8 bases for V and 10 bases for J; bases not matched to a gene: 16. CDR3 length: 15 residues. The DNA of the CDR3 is TGTGCCAGCGCCGAGACAGGGGCCTTTTTGTTGGAGCAGTTCTTC. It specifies CASAETGAFLLEQFF.

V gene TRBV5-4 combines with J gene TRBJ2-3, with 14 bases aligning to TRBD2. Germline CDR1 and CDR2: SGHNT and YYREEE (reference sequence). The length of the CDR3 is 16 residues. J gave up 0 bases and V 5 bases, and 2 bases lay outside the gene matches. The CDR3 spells CASRGTSGGSTDTQYF. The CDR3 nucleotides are TGTGCCAGCAGGGGGACTAGCGGGGGTAGCACAGATACGCAGTATTTT. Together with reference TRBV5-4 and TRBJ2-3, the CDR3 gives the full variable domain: ETGVTQSPTHLIKTRGQQVTLRCSSQSGHNTVSWYQQALGQGPQFIFQYYREEENGRGNFPPRFSGLQFPNYSSELNVNALELDDSALYLCASRGTSGGSTDTQYFGPGTRLTVL.

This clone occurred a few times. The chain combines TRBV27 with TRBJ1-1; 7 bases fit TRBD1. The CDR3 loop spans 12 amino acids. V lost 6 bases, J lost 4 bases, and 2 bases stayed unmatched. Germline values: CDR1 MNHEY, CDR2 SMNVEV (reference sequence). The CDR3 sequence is CASRSGGTEAFF. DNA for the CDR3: TGTGCCAGCAGATCAGGGGGCACTGAAGCTTTCTTT.

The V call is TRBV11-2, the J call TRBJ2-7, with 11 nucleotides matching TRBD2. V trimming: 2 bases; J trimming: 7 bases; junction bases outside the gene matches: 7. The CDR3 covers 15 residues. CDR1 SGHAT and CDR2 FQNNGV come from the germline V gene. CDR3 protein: CASSLTSGSTGEQYF. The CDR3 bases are TGTGCCAGCAGCTTAACTAGCGGGAGTACGGGGGAGCAGTACTTC.

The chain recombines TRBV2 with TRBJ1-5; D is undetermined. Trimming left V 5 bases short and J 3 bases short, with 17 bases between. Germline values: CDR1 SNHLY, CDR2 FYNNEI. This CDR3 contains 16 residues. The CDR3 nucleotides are TGTGCCAGCAGTCGAGAGGAGGTCGGCTTCAATCAGCCCCAGCATTTT. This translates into CASSREEVGFNQPQHF.

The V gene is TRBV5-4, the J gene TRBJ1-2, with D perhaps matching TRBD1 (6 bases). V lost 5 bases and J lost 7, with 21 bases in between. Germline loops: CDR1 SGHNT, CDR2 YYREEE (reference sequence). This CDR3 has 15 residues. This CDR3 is CASRPELSKQGGYTF. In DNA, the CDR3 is TGTGCCAGCAGACCGGAGCTGTCCAAACAGGGTGGCTACACCTTC.

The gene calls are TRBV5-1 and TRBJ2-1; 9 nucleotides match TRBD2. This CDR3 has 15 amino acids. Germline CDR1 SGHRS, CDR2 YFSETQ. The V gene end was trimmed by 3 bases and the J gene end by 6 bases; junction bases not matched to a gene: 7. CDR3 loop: CASSSQAGGSNEQFF. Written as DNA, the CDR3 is TGCGCCAGCAGCTCACAGGCGGGAGGGAGCAATGAGCAGTTCTTC.

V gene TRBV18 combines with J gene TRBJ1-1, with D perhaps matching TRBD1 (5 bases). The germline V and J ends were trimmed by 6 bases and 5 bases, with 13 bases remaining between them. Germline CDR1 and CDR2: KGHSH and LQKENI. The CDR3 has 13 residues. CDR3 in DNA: TGTGCCAGCTCTCCAACGGCAGGGACTGAAGCTTTCTTT. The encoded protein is CASSPTAGTEAFF.

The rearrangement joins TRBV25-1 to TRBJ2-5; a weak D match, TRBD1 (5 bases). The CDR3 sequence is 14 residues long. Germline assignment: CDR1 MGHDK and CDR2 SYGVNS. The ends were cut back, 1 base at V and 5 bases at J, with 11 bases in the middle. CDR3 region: CASSEWGVVETQYF. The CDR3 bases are TGTGCCAGCAGTGAATGGGGCGTAGTGGAGACCCAGTACTTC.

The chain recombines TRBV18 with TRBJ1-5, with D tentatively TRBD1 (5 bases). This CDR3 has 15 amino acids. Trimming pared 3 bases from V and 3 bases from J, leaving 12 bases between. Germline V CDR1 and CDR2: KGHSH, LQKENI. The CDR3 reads CASSPGGSNNQPQHF. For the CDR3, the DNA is TGTGCCAGCTCACCGGGGGGTAGTAACAATCAGCCCCAGCATTTT. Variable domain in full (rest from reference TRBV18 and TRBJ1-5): NAGVMQNPRHLVRRRGQEARLRCSPMKGHSHVYWYRQLPEEGLKFMVYLQKENIIDESGMPKERFSAEFPKEGPSILRIQQVVRGDSAAYFCASSPGGSNNQPQHFGDGTRLSIL.

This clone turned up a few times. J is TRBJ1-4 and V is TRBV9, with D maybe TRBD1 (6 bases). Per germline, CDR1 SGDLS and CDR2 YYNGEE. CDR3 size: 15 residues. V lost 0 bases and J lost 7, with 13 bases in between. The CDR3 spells CASSVGGDKAEKLFF. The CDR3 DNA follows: TGTGCCAGCAGCGTAGGAGGGGACAAGGCTGAAAAACTGTTTTTT.

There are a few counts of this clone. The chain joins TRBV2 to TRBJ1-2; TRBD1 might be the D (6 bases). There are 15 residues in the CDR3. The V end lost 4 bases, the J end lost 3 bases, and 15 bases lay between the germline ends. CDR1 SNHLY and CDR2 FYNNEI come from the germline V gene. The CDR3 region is CASSAPTGIDYGYTF. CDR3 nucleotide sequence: TGTGCCAGCAGTGCCCCAACAGGGATTGACTATGGCTACACCTTC.

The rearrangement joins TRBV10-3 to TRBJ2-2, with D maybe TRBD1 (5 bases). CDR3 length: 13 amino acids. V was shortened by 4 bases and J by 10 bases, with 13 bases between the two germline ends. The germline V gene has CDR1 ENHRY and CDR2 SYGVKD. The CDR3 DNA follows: TGTGCCATCAGTGCCAGGGAAAGGGAGGAGCTGTTTTTT. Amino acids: CAISAREREELFF.

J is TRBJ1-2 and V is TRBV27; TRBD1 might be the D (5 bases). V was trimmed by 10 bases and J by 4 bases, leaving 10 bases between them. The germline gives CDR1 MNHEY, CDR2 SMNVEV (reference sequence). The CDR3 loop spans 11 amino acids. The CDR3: CAKGTVYGYTF. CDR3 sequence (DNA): TGTGCCAAAGGGACTGTCTATGGCTACACCTTC.

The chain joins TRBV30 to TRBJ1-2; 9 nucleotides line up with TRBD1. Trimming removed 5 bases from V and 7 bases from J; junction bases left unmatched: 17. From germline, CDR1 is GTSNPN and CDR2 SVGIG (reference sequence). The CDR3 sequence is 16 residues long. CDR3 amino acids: CAWGIYRDRGSGGYTF. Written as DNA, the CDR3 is TGTGCCTGGGGGATTTACCGAGACAGGGGGAGCGGTGGCTACACCTTC.

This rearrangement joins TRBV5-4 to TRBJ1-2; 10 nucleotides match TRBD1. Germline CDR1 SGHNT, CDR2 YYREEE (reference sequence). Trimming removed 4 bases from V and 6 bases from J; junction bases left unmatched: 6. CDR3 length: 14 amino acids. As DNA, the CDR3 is TGTGCCAGCAGCGACCGACAGGGGGCAAATGGCTACACCTTC. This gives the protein CASSDRQGANGYTF.

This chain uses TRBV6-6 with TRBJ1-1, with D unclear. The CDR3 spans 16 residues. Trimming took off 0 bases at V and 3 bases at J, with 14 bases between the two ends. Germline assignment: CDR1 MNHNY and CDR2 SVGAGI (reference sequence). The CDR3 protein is CASSYSKERMDTEAFF. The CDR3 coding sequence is TGTGCCAGCAGTTACTCGAAGGAGCGGATGGACACTGAAGCTTTCTTT.

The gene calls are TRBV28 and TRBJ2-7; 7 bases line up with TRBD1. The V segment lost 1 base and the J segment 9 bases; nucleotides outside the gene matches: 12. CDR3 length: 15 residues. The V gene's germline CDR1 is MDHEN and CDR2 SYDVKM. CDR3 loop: CASSLLGTEEGGQYF. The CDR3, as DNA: TGTGCCAGCAGTTTATTAGGGACAGAGGAAGGTGGGCAGTACTTC.

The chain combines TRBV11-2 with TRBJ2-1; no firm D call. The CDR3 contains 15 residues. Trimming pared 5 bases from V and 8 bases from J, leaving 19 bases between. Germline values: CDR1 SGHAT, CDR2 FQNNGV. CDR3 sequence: CASSPNAAVWDEQFF. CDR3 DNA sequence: TGTGCCAGCAGCCCGAATGCGGCAGTATGGGATGAGCAGTTCTTC.

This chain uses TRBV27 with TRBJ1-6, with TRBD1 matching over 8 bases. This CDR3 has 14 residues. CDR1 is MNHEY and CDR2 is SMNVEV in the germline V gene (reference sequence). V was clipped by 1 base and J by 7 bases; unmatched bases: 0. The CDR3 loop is CASSLWDRNSPLHF. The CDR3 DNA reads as TGTGCCAGCAGTTTATGGGACAGGAATTCACCCCTCCACTTT.